These T cell receptor beta chains were read from a single sample in a study of response to subunit inactivated influenza vaccine. Each CDR3 protein gets one entry after TCRdb re-called the RT-PCR reads with MiXCR. The sample yields more than 550,000 distinct CDR3 sequences, roughly 10% seen once. The same data also went into a second study, on T cells expressing NK-cell markers.

Sequencing used PBMCs from blood, obtained on the day of vaccination. Receptor source: a man in his fifties or sixties who received an inactivated influenza vaccine. CDR3s include the opening cysteine and the closing phenylalanine or tryptophan. A D gene is named only where the DNA matches it firmly. Size is stated for part of the rows, as once, few or many counts, or as a class when the clone is expanded.

>NA|TRBJ2-7|TRBV5-1|NA
CASSFRPEGTYEQYF
TGCGCCAGCAGCTTCCGCCCGGAGGGTACCTACGAGCAGTACTTC
>many|TRBJ2-3|TRBV28|NA
CASSFPSPLTDTQYF
TGTGCCAGCAGTTTCCCCAGCCCACTCACAGATACGCAGTATTTT
>NA|TRBJ2-2|TRBV5-1|NA
CASSLVPPLGTGELFF
TGCGCCAGCAGCTTGGTCCCCCCTTTGGGCACCGGGGAGCTGTTTTTT
>many|TRBJ2-1|TRBV5-1|TRBD2
CASSLIAGGSLNEQFF
TGCGCCAGCAGCTTGATAGCGGGGGGGTCTCTCAATGAGCAGTTCTTC
>NA|TRBJ2-2|TRBV9|NA
CASSVGGGELFF
TGTGCCAGCAGCGTTGGGGGCGGGGAGCTGTTTTTT
>many|TRBJ2-1|TRBV29-1|TRBD2
CSVETSGRSYNEQFF
TGCAGCGTTGAGACTAGCGGGAGGTCCTACAATGAGCAGTTCTTC
>few|TRBJ2-7|TRBV6-5|NA
CASSFWRGEQYF
TGTGCCAGCAGTTTTTGGCGGGGCGAGCAGTACTTC
>few|TRBJ2-5|TRBV24-1|TRBD2
CATSGRTSGGDQETQYF
TGTGCCACCAGTGGGAGGACTAGCGGGGGGGACCAAGAGACCCAGTACTTC
>NA|TRBJ2-7|TRBV27|NA
CASTTAGLLHEQYF
TGTGCCAGCACCACGGCGGGGTTACTCCACGAGCAGTACTTC
>many|TRBJ2-7|TRBV21-1|NA
CASSKKGALVSYEQYF
TGTGCCAGCAGCAAAAAGGGGGCCCTTGTATCCTACGAGCAGTACTTC
>NA|TRBJ1-6|TRBV4-1|TRBD1
CASSHAGQGSNSPLHF
TGCGCCAGCAGCCATGCCGGACAGGGGAGCAATTCACCCCTCCACTTT
>NA|TRBJ2-1|TRBV30|NA
CAWSGGSGGSSYNEQFF
TGTGCCTGGAGTGGAGGGAGTGGGGGGAGCTCCTACAATGAGCAGTTCTTC
>few|TRBJ1-2|TRBV9|NA
CASSVGDSFDYGYTF
TGTGCCAGCAGCGTAGGCGATTCCTTTGACTATGGCTACACCTTC
>NA|TRBJ1-2|TRBV10-3|TRBD1
CAISEPGKQGAQGYTF
TGTGCCATCAGTGAGCCGGGAAAACAGGGGGCGCAGGGCTACACCTTC
>NA|TRBJ1-2|TRBV28|NA
CASRSTAFGAGYGYTF
TGTGCCAGCAGATCTACAGCCTTCGGGGCAGGGTATGGCTACACCTTC
>NA|TRBJ2-1|TRBV15|TRBD2
CATSRGTSGYRTSYNEQFF
TGTGCCACCAGCAGAGGGACTAGCGGATACCGGACTTCTTACAATGAGCAGTTCTTC
>NA|TRBJ2-7|TRBV5-1|NA
CASSNGGYRLAYEQYF
TGCGCCAGCAGCAACGGCGGATATAGATTGGCCTACGAGCAGTACTTC
>few|TRBJ2-4|TRBV12-3/TRBV12-4|TRBD2
CASSYAGGPGNIQYF
TGTGCCAGCAGTTATGCGGGAGGGCCGGGAAACATTCAGTACTTC
>few|TRBJ2-5|TRBV18|TRBD1
CASSAGQGETQYF
TGTGCCAGCTCAGCGGGACAGGGAGAGACCCAGTACTTC
>NA|TRBJ1-5|TRBV30|NA
CAWSVKGGQPQHF
TGTGCCTGGAGTGTAAAGGGAGGTCAGCCCCAGCATTTT
>NA|TRBJ1-6|TRBV12-3/TRBV12-4|NA
CASSHPNNGDSPLHF
TGTGCCAGCAGTCACCCCAACAATGGGGATTCACCCCTCCACTTT
>few|TRBJ2-6|TRBV18|TRBD1
CASSPRDRDFSGANVLTF
TGTGCCAGCTCACCCCGGGACAGGGACTTCTCTGGGGCCAACGTCCTGACTTTC
>few|TRBJ2-7|TRBV12-3/TRBV12-4|NA
CASSLDGQGKQYF
TGTGCCAGCAGTTTAGACGGGCAGGGCAAGCAGTACTTC
>few|TRBJ2-3|TRBV11-2|NA
CASNPRGGPFNGLTDTQYF
TGTGCCAGCAACCCGAGGGGGGGGCCCTTTAATGGACTCACAGATACGCAGTATTTT
>many|TRBJ2-7|TRBV29-1|NA
CSVEEPGEQYF
TGCAGCGTTGAGGAACCCGGAGAGCAGTACTTC
>NA|TRBJ2-1|TRBV6-1|TRBD2
CASAIAGGSGIYNEQFF
TGTGCCAGCGCGATAGCGGGAGGTTCCGGCATTTACAATGAGCAGTTCTTC
>NA|TRBJ2-2|TRBV20-1|NA
CSARVGGWDTGELFF
TGCAGTGCTAGGGTCGGAGGGTGGGATACCGGGGAGCTGTTTTTT
>few|TRBJ1-5|TRBV20-1|NA
CSASVLSGTADQPQHF
TGCAGTGCTAGTGTACTGAGCGGGACGGCAGATCAGCCCCAGCATTTT
>NA|TRBJ2-4|TRBV9|TRBD2
CASSAGTSKDIQYF
TGTGCCAGCAGCGCAGGGACTAGTAAGGACATTCAGTACTTC
>few|TRBJ2-7|TRBV6-8|TRBD1
CASSYKRQGAAVEQYF
TGTGCCAGCAGTTACAAACGACAGGGGGCGGCGGTCGAGCAGTACTTC
>NA|TRBJ2-2|TRBV12-3/TRBV12-4|NA
CASSLRNWRDTGELFF
TGTGCCAGCAGTTTACGAAACTGGCGGGACACCGGGGAGCTGTTTTTT